The clone carrying this TCR beta chain was counted at least ten times. Antigen unknown. Trimming at V came to 5 bases and at J to 1 base, leaving 8 bases not matched to a gene. The CDR3 runs to 16 residues. CDR1 SGHDT and CDR2 YYEEEE come from the germline V gene. This sample is part of a study of T-cell reconstitution after alpha-beta-depleted transplantation in children. Study-level points and caveats: After transplant, at about two months, alpha-beta T cells were reportedly derived from several hundred expanded graft clones.

For TCRbeta, the library was prepared with unique molecular identifiers. One entry per CDR3 protein, called by TCRdb with MiXCR from the PCR reads. The sample shows approximately 110,000 distinct CDR3 sequences, 23% of them seen only once. This sequence was found in a male patient aged 2-15 years who had a stem cell transplant for chronic granulomatous disease, so the T cells may come from the graft donor. Here the sequenced sample was PBMCs, mostly from graft donor cells, taken 180 days after TCRalphabeta/CD19-depleted stem cell transplant. The chain is built from TRBV5-6 and TRBJ2-1; the match to TRBD1 covers 8 bases. The CDR3 region is CASRYRGSASYNEQFF. DNA of the CDR3: TGTGCCAGCAGATACAGGGGGTCTGCGTCCTACAATGAGCAGTTCTTC.